This T cell receptor (beta chain) comes out of a study of T cell repertoires in cytomegalovirus infection. Notes on the study in general: Pooled public TCR beta family frequency picked out CMV carriers with the relevant HLA.

TCRdb re-called the reads through MiXCR, storing one row per CDR3 protein. The table records under 800,000 distinct CDR3 sequences, roughly 24% of them present only once. This CDR3 is 14 amino acids long. Germline values: CDR1 SQVTM, CDR2 ANQGSEA. Trimming cost V 6 bases and J 1 base; bases outside gene matches: 6. Only a few counts were recorded for this clonotype. Its specificity is unknown. This chain joins TRBV29-1 and TRBJ2-4; TRBD1 matches at 7 bases. Source material: CD8+ T cells from PBMCs. The clonotype originates from a human donor in good health (CMV status not recorded). Some clones in this sample may be carry-over from other donors' samples. CDR3 in amino acids: CSVQSRGAKNIQYF. The CDR3 coding sequence is TGCAGCGTGCAATCCAGGGGGGCCAAAAACATTCAGTACTTC.